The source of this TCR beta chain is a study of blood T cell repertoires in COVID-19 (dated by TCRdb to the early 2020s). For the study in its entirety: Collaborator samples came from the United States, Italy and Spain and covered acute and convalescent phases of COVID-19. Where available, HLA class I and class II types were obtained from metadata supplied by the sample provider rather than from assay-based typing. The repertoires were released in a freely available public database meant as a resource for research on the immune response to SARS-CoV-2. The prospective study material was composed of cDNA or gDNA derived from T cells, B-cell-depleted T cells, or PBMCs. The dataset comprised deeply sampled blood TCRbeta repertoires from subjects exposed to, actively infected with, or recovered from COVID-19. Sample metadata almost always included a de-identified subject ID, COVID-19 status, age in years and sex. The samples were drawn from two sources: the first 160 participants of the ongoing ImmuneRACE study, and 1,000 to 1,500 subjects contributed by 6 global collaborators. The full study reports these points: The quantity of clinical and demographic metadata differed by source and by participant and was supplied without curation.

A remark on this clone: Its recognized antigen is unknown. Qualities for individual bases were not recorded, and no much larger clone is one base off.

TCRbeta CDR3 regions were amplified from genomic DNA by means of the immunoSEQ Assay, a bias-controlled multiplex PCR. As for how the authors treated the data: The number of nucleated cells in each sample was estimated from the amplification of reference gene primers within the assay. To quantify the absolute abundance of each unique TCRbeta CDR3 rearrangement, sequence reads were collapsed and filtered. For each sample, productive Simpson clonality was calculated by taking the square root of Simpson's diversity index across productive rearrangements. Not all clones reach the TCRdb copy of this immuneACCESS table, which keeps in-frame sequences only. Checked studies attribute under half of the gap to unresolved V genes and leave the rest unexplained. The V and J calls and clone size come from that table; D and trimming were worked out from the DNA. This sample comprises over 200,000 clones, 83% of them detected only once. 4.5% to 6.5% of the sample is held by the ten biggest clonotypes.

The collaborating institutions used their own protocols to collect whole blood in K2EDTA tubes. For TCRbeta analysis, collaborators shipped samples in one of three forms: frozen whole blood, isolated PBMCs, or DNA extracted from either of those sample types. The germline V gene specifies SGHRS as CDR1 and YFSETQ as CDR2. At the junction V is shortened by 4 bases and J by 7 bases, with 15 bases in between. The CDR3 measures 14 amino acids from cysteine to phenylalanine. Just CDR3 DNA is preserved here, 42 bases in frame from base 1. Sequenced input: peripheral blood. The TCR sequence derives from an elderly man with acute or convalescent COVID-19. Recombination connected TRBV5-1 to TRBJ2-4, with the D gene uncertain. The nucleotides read TGCGCCAGCAGCCCCTTGGGCCTTCTGAACATTCAGTACTTC. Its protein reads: CASSPLGLLNIQYF. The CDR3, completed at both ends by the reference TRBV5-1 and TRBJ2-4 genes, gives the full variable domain KAGVTQTPRYLIKTRGQQVTLSCSPISGHRSVSWYQQTPGQGLQFLFEYFSETQRNKGNFPGRFSGRQFSNSRSEMNVSTLELGDSALYLCASSPLGLLNIQYFGAGTRLSVL.